Following are 14 T cell receptor beta chains from one sample sequenced in a study of Graves' ophthalmopathy and Graves' hyperthyroidism. RNA transcripts were the template, and TCR beta CDR3 regions were amplified from them. A first-round RT-PCR used HTBI primers, followed by a second-round multiplex PCR. TCRdb reprocessed the multiplex PCR reads with MiXCR, giving one entry per CDR3 protein. Of under 350,000 distinct CDR3 sequences in the sample, about 17% were seen once. Material for sequencing was peripheral blood. The source of these receptors is an adult man with Graves' ophthalmopathy.

In this sample, this clonotype turned up many times. The chain links TRBV11-3 to TRBJ2-5; D is perhaps TRBD2 (5 bases). The CDR3 is made up of 15 amino acids. Per the germline V gene, CDR1 is SGHNT and CDR2 is YENEEA. V was pared by 1 base and J by 1 base, with 10 bases between. The chain's CDR3 is CASSLGPRGQETQYF. Written as DNA, the CDR3 is TGTGCCAGCAGCTTAGGTCCCCGGGGCCAAGAGACCCAGTACTTC.

Ten or more counts support this clonotype. The chain recombines TRBV28 with TRBJ1-5, with D possibly TRBD1 on 5 matching bases. Between the trimmed V and J ends, which lost 7 bases and 3 bases, there was a span of 19 bases. In germline, CDR1 is MDHEN, CDR2 SYDVKM. The CDR3 contains 16 residues. CDR3 nucleotides: TGTGCCAGCATTCCTAGCATGGGAGGGGTCAATCAGCCCCAGCATTTT. Its protein is CASIPSMGGVNQPQHF.

This rearrangement joins TRBV28 to TRBJ2-7; D is undetermined. With 2 bases removed from V and 0 bases from J, the gap between germline ends came to 8 bases. This CDR3 has 14 residues. The germline V gene has CDR1 MDHEN and CDR2 SYDVKM. CDR3 loop: CASSLPLSSYEQYF. In DNA, the CDR3 is TGTGCCAGCAGTTTACCGTTGAGCTCCTACGAGCAGTACTTC. The complete variable domain, with remaining parts taken from reference TRBV28 and TRBJ2-7, reads DVKVTQSSRYLVKRTGEKVFLECVQDMDHENMFWYRQDPGLGLRLIYFSYDVKMKEKGDIPEGYSVSREKKERFSLILESASTNQTSMYLCASSLPLSSYEQYFGPGTRLTVT.

V is TRBV28 and J is TRBJ1-5, with 10 bases that match TRBD1. CDR3 length: 18 residues. Germline V CDR1 and CDR2: MDHEN, SYDVKM. Trimming took 4 bases from V and 0 from J; bases not matched to a gene: 9. The CDR3 nucleotides read TGTGCCAGCAGTTCGGACAGGGGGGTGTCGTATAGCAATCAGCCCCAGCATTTT. Encoded protein: CASSSDRGVSYSNQPQHF.

This clonotype was observed many times. The V and J genes are TRBV12-3 or TRBV12-4 and TRBJ1-1, with D perhaps matching TRBD1 (6 bases). This CDR3 contains 13 residues. The V and J ends lost 8 bases and 5 bases respectively, with 15 bases between them. For the CDR3, the DNA is TGTGCCAGCCCAGGGGAGGGTTGGACTGAAGCTTTCTTT. Translated: CASPGEGWTEAFF.

The chain recombines TRBV24-1 with TRBJ2-7, with D possibly TRBD2 on 6 matching bases. The CDR3 length is 14 residues. The germline CDR1 and CDR2 sequences are KGHDR and SFDVKD. V shed 11 bases and J shed 4 bases, with 20 bases lying between them. The CDR3 sequence is CASQVGSFPYEQYF. CDR3 nucleotide sequence: TGTGCCAGCCAGGTCGGGAGTTTCCCTTACGAGCAGTACTTC.

This clonotype was picked up many times. The chain recombines TRBV11-2 with TRBJ2-7, with 8 bases lining up with TRBD2. The CDR3 is 15 residues long. The ends lost 3 bases at V and 5 bases at J; junction bases unmatched: 9. Germline CDR1 reads SGHAT; CDR2 reads FQNNGV. The CDR3 DNA reads TGTGCCAGCAGCTTGGGGAGCGGGAGAGCTAACGAGCAGTACTTC. This encodes CASSLGSGRANEQYF. The variable domain in full, with the rest retrieved from reference TRBV11-2 and TRBJ2-7, is EAGVAQSPRYKIIEKRQSVAFWCNPISGHATLYWYQQILGQGPKLLIQFQNNGVVDDSQLPKDRFSAERLKGVDSTLKIQPAKLEDSAVYLCASSLGSGRANEQYFGPGTRLTVT.

In this sample, this clonotype turned up many times. The chain joins TRBV5-6 to TRBJ2-5, with TRBD1 matching 7 bases. J lost 2 bases, V lost 2 bases, and 12 bases had no gene match. The CDR3 consists of 17 residues. Germline-derived CDR1 and CDR2 are SGHDT and YYEEEE. The CDR3 bases are TGTGCCAGCAGCTTCCAATACAGGACAGGATATCAAGAGACCCAGTACTTC. This codes for CASSFQYRTGYQETQYF.

This clonotype was detected many times. V is TRBV7-8 and J is TRBJ2-7, with TRBD2 matching over 13 bases. The CDR3 has 16 residues. Trimming at V came to 4 bases and at J to 5 bases, leaving 8 bases not matched to a gene. Germline V gene data show CDR1 as SGHVS and CDR2 as FQNEAQ. This chain's CDR3 is CASSYRTSGSVNEQYF. The CDR3 DNA sequence: TGTGCCAGCAGCTACCGGACTAGCGGGAGTGTCAACGAGCAGTACTTC. Variable domain in full (rest from reference TRBV7-8 and TRBJ2-7): GAGVSQSPRYKVAKRGQDVALRCDPISGHVSLFWYQQALGQGPEFLTYFQNEAQLDKSGLPSDRFFAERPEGSVSTLKIQRTQQEDSAVYLCASSYRTSGSVNEQYFGPGTRLTVT.

This clonotype was observed many times. The V call is TRBV2, the J call TRBJ1-1; 9 bases align to TRBD1. The CDR3 contains 13 residues. J was trimmed by 8 bases and V by 6 bases; bases with no gene match: 7. The germline V gene has CDR1 SNHLY and CDR2 FYNNEI. CDR3 residues: CASSVTGTGEAFF. The DNA for the CDR3 is TGTGCCAGCAGCGTCACCGGGACAGGGGAAGCTTTCTTT.

The CDR3, as DNA: TGTGCCAGCCAGGTACAAGGACTCAACACCGGGGAGCTGTTTTTT. As protein: CASQVQGLNTGELFF. The V call is TRBV7-3, the J call TRBJ2-2; D may be TRBD2 (5 bases). The CDR3 spans 15 residues. CDR1 and CDR2 from the germline V gene are SGHTA and FQGTGA. Trimming removed 8 bases from V and 2 bases from J, with 15 bases in between.

This clonotype was detected many times. V is TRBV5-5 and J is TRBJ2-7, with 9 bases matching TRBD1. CDR3 length: 15 residues. J gave up 3 bases and V 1 base, and 5 bases lay outside the gene matches. Germline V gives CDR1 SGHKS, CDR2 YYEKEE (reference sequence). This CDR3 reads CASSLSDRGNYEQYF. CDR3 DNA sequence: TGTGCCAGCAGCTTGTCGGACAGGGGAAACTACGAGCAGTACTTC.

This clonotype has a count of ten or more. The chain couples TRBV19 to TRBJ1-2; D is ambiguous. The CDR3 runs 14 residues. Germline V CDR1 and CDR2: LNHDA, SQIVND (reference sequence). V lost 5 bases and J 7 bases, leaving 17 bases between the germline ends. CDR3 in amino acids: CASSFNGVRGGYTF. DNA of the CDR3: TGTGCCAGTAGTTTCAACGGGGTCCGGGGTGGCTACACCTTC.

Many counts were recorded for this clonotype. This chain links TRBV6-5 with TRBJ1-6; 7 bases are a match to TRBD1. Germline assignment: CDR1 MNHEY and CDR2 SVGAGI. The junction had 5 bases not matched to a gene; V was cut back by 2 bases and J by 10 bases. The CDR3 has 14 residues. DNA for the CDR3: TGTGCCAGCAGTTACGGGCAGGGGGGGTCACCCCTCCACTTT. Protein product: CASSYGQGGSPLHF.